The 17 T cell receptor beta chains listed next were all sequenced from one sample in a study of T cells after yellow fever vaccination. MiXCR, applied by TCRdb to the 5' RACE reads, yields one record per CDR3 protein. The sample lists some 600,000 distinct CDR3 sequences; 12% were seen once. The sequencing here drew on PBMCs, taken on the day of the yellow fever booster vaccination. The source is a man aged 25 to 40 who received the YFV17D yellow fever vaccine.

The sample holds a few counts of this clonotype. This rearrangement joins TRBV29-1 to TRBJ2-5; D unresolved. The length of the CDR3 is 13 residues. In germline, CDR1 is SQVTM, CDR2 ANQGSEA. V gave up 2 bases and J gave up 3 bases, with 10 bases separating them. The DNA of the CDR3 is TGCAGCGTTGAAAAGGGAACCAAAGAGACCCAGTACTTC. Protein: CSVEKGTKETQYF. Using reference TRBV29-1 and TRBJ2-5 for the parts outside the CDR3, the full variable domain is SAVISQKPSRDICQRGTSLTIQCQVDSQVTMMFWYRQQPGQSLTLIATANQGSEATYESGFVIDKFPISRPNLTFSTLTVSNMSPEDSSIYLCSVEKGTKETQYFGPGTRLLVL.

The chain links TRBV20-1 to TRBJ1-1; TRBD1 is a possible D gene (5 bases). Trimming took 0 bases from V and 8 from J, leaving 13 bases between them. Per the germline V gene, CDR1 is DFQATT and CDR2 is SNEGSKA (reference sequence). The CDR3 consists of 13 residues. The CDR3 region is CSAREGGDGEAFF. CDR3 DNA sequence: TGCAGTGCTAGAGAGGGGGGGGACGGGGAAGCTTTCTTT.

V is TRBV29-1 and J is TRBJ2-1, with 13 nucleotides matching TRBD2. The CDR3 runs 15 residues. CDR1 is SQVTM, CDR2 ANQGSEA, per germline. After removal of 0 bases from V and 10 bases from J, the junction contained 6 bases not matched to a gene. The CDR3 sequence: CSVEDRGLAGNEQFF. Written as DNA, the CDR3 is TGCAGCGTTGAAGATCGGGGACTAGCGGGGAACGAGCAGTTCTTC.

This clonotype was seen more than once but under ten times. The rearrangement links TRBV3-1 to TRBJ1-1, with D maybe TRBD1 (6 bases). CDR3 length equals 14 residues. The V end lost 4 bases, the J end lost 3 bases, and 12 bases lay between the germline ends. Germline assignment: CDR1 LGHDT and CDR2 YNNKEL (reference sequence). The CDR3, as DNA: TGTGCCAGCAGCCCCGGGGGCCGGGACACTGAAGCTTTCTTT. Amino acid sequence: CASSPGGRDTEAFF.

This clonotype turned up a few times. The genes are TRBV5-1 and TRBJ2-7; 8 bases are a match to TRBD2. V shed 2 bases and J 3 bases; nucleotides not matched to a gene: 7. The CDR3 runs 15 residues. Germline loops: CDR1 SGHRS, CDR2 YFSETQ. In DNA form, the CDR3 reads TGCGCCAGCAGCTTAGAGGGACTAGAAATCTACGAGCAGTACTTC. This gives the protein CASSLEGLEIYEQYF.

The chain is built from TRBV29-1 and TRBJ2-7, with D hard to call. There are 12 residues in the CDR3. CDR1 is SQVTM, CDR2 ANQGSEA, per germline. V dropped 0 bases and J dropped 3 bases, with 6 bases sitting between them. The chain's CDR3 is CSVEDHHYEQYF. CDR3 in DNA: TGCAGCGTTGAAGATCATCACTACGAGCAGTACTTC.

This clonotype came up a few times. J is TRBJ2-7 and V is TRBV7-8; D ambiguous. V lost 2 bases and J 3 bases, leaving 11 bases between the germline ends. Germline V gives CDR1 SGHVS, CDR2 FQNEAQ. The CDR3 extends over 14 amino acids. Written as DNA, the CDR3 is TGTGCCAGCAGCTTAAGGGTCCCAAGCTACGAGCAGTACTTC. This codes for CASSLRVPSYEQYF.

The chain is built from TRBV7-3 and TRBJ2-1; D remains ambiguous. Germline assignment: CDR1 SGHTA and CDR2 FQGTGA. This CDR3 region has 13 residues. Trimming left V 0 bases short and J 10 bases short, with 10 bases between. CDR3 in amino acids: CASSLTRSREQFF. Here the CDR3 DNA reads TGTGCCAGCAGCTTAACTAGGTCAAGGGAGCAGTTCTTC.

This clonotype was seen repeatedly, ten times or more. V gene TRBV5-1 combines with J gene TRBJ1-4; no reliable D call. Germline CDR1 reads SGHRS; CDR2 reads YFSETQ. Trimming shortened V by 0 bases and J by 0 bases, and 9 bases separated the two germline ends. The CDR3 is 16 residues long. CDR3 in DNA: TGCGCCAGCAGCTTGGACGGAGCAACAACTAATGAAAAACTGTTTTTT. Translation: CASSLDGATTNEKLFF.

The sample holds many counts of this clonotype. This chain uses TRBV5-1 with TRBJ2-1; 8 bases are a match to TRBD2. Losses at the gene ends were 2 bases for V and 4 bases for J; bases not matched to a gene: 5. Germline lookup yields CDR1 SGHRS and CDR2 YFSETQ. CDR3 length equals 15 residues. CDR3 residues: CASSLSSGGYNEQFF. Here the CDR3 DNA reads TGCGCCAGCAGCTTATCAAGCGGGGGTTACAATGAGCAGTTCTTC. Full variable domain (remainder filled in from reference TRBV5-1 and TRBJ2-1): KAGVTQTPRYLIKTRGQQVTLSCSPISGHRSVSWYQQTPGQGLQFLFEYFSETQRNKGNFPGRFSGRQFSNSRSEMNVSTLELGDSALYLCASSLSSGGYNEQFFGPGTRLTVL.

This clonotype was seen more than once but under ten times. The CDR3 protein is CASSYRLGAGASTDTQYF. In DNA, the CDR3 is TGTGCCAGCAGTTACCGTTTGGGCGCAGGGGCTAGCACAGATACGCAGTATTTT. The rearrangement joins TRBV6-2 or TRBV6-3 to TRBJ2-3, with D maybe TRBD1 (6 bases). Trimming removed 2 bases at V and 0 bases at J, with 18 bases between. CDR1 MNHEY and CDR2 SVGEGT come from the germline V gene. CDR3 size: 18 residues.

The gene calls are TRBV6-5 and TRBJ1-2, with D perhaps matching TRBD1 (5 bases). The germline V gene has CDR1 MNHEY and CDR2 SVGAGI. The CDR3 runs to 13 residues. Trimming removed 4 bases at V and 7 bases at J, with 13 bases between. The CDR3 nucleotides read TGTGCCAGCAGTTCGGGGACTAGGGGTGGCTACACCTTC. Its translation: CASSSGTRGGYTF.

The chain joins TRBV20-1 to TRBJ2-5, with 9 bases that match TRBD2. Germline lookup yields CDR1 DFQATT and CDR2 SNEGSKA (reference sequence). The CDR3 spans 15 residues. The ends lost 3 bases at V and 7 bases at J; junction bases unmatched: 12. CDR3 sequence (DNA): TGCAGTGCTAGCCCTAGCGGGAAAGCGATGTGGACCCAGTACTTC. Translated: CSASPSGKAMWTQYF.

In its sample, this clonotype was seen a few times. This sequence joins TRBV7-3 and TRBJ2-7; D gene unclear. This CDR3 spans 15 amino acids. V gave up 2 bases and J gave up 2 bases, with 13 bases separating them. Germline values: CDR1 SGHTA, CDR2 FQGTGA. The CDR3 nucleotides are TGTGCCAGCAGCTTAGGACCTCAGTTCGCCTACGAGCAGTACTTC. It translates to CASSLGPQFAYEQYF.

This clonotype showed up just a few times. The chain has TRBV10-3 and TRBJ2-3, with TRBD2 matching over 10 bases. The length of the CDR3 is 13 residues. V dropped 10 bases and J dropped 5; count of bases not matched to a gene: 6. The germline gives CDR1 ENHRY, CDR2 SYGVKD. CDR3: CASGLAEGDTQYF. The DNA for the CDR3 is TGTGCCAGTGGACTAGCGGAGGGAGATACGCAGTATTTT.

This clonotype was seen more than once but under ten times. This chain links TRBV20-1 with TRBJ2-5; D is undetermined. This CDR3 region has 13 residues. The germline V and J ends were trimmed by 4 bases and 5 bases, with 14 bases remaining between them. Looked up from germline, CDR1 is DFQATT and CDR2 is SNEGSKA (reference sequence). The CDR3 reads CSANTAVMETQYF. The CDR3 DNA is TGCAGTGCTAACACCGCCGTCATGGAGACCCAGTACTTC.

The rearrangement joins TRBV12-3 or TRBV12-4 to TRBJ2-1; 7 bases match TRBD1. This CDR3 has 15 residues. V was clipped by 1 base and J by 4 bases; unmatched bases: 4. The CDR3 DNA follows: TGTGCCAGCAGTTTAGGGGACAGATCTTACAATGAGCAGTTCTTC. Translating gives CASSLGDRSYNEQFF.